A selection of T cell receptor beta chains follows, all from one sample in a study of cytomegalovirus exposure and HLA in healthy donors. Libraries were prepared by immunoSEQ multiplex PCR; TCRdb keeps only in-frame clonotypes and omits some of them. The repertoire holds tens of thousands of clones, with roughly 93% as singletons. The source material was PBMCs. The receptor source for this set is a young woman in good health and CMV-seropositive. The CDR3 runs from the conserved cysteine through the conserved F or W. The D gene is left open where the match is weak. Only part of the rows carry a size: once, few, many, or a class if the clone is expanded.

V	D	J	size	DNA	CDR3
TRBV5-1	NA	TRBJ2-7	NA	TGCGCCAGCAGCTTTGAAGGCTCTCGGGGCTACGAGCAGTACTTC	CASSFEGSRGYEQYF
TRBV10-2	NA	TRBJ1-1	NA	TGCGCCAGCAGAGACGGACAGAACACTGAAGCTTTCTTT	CASRDGQNTEAFF
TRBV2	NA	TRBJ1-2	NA	TGTGCCAGCGGAGGGGACCATAACTATGGCTACACCTTC	CASGGDHNYGYTF
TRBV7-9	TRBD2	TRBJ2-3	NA	TGTGCCAGCAGCTTAGGAGTAGCGGGGGTTCAAGATACGCAGTATTTT	CASSLGVAGVQDTQYF
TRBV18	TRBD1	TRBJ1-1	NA	TGTGCCAGCTCACCACTATCCACAGGGGTAGCTGAAGCTTTCTTT	CASSPLSTGVAEAFF
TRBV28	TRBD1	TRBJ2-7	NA	TGTGCCAGCAGTCCCGGACAGGCCAGGTCCTACGAGCAGTACTTC	CASSPGQARSYEQYF
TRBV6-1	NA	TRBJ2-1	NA	TGTGCCAGCAGTGTTACCTTAGAGGGCCCGGAGCAGTTCTTC	CASSVTLEGPEQFF
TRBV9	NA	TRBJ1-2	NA	TGTGCCAGCAGCGTAGCTGGGGCGTCGGGAGGGTACTATGGCTACACCTTC	CASSVAGASGGYYGYTF
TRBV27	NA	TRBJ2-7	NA	TGTGCCAGCAGTTTACGGGGGTATGGGACTGGTTCCTACGAGCAGTACTTC	CASSLRGYGTGSYEQYF
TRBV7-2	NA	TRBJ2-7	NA	TGTGCCAGCAGCTTAGCCGCAGTCACCTCCTACGAGCAGTACTTC	CASSLAAVTSYEQYF
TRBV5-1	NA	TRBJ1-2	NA	TGCGCCAGCAGGTTGGATCAGGGGAACTATGGCTACACCTTC	CASRLDQGNYGYTF
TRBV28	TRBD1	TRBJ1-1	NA	TGTGCCAGCAGGACCGGGACAGCTGAAGCTTTCTTT	CASRTGTAEAFF
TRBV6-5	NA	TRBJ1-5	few	TGTGCCAGCAGTGACAGACAGATCAATCAGCCCCAGCATTTT	CASSDRQINQPQHF
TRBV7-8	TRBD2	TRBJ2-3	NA	TGTGCCAGCAGCGAACTAGCGGGGGGGCCCCTCTATACGCAGTATTTT	CASSELAGGPLYTQYF
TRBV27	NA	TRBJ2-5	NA	TGTGCCAGCAGTTTCGACGGGGAGACCCAGTACTTC	CASSFDGETQYF
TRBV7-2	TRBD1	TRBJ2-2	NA	TGTGCCAGCAGCCTAAGACAGGGGCCGGGCGCCGGGGAGCTGTTTTTT	CASSLRQGPGAGELFF
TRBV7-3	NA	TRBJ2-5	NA	TGTGCCAGCAGCCAATCGGGGATACCGGGGGAGACCCAGTACTTC	CASSQSGIPGETQYF
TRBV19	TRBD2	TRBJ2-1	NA	TGTGCCAGTAGTATGTTGCTAGCGGGGGGGTATAGCAATGAGCAGTTCTTC	CASSMLLAGGYSNEQFF
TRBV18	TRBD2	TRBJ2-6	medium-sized	TGTGCCAGCTCATCCGACAGGACTAGCGGGAGTAGCTGGGTAGGGGCCAACGTCCTGACTTTC	CASSSDRTSGSSWVGANVLTF
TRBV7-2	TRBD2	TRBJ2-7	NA	TGTGCCAGCAGCTTAAGAGCGGGAGAGGCCTACGAGCAGTACTTC	CASSLRAGEAYEQYF
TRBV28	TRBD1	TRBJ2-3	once	TGTGCCAGCAGTTTTTTTGGGACAGGGGGCGCAGATACGCAGTATTTT	CASSFFGTGGADTQYF
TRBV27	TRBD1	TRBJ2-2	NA	TGTGCCAGCAGTTTTAGCCAGGGGGCGACCGGGGAGCTGTTTTTT	CASSFSQGATGELFF
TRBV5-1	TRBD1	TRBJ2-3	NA	TGCGCCAGCAGCTTGACTGCGGGACAGGGAAAATATACGCAGTATTTT	CASSLTAGQGKYTQYF
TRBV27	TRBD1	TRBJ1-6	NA	TGTGCCAGCAGTGTGGGACAGGGAAGGCCACCCCTCCACTTT	CASSVGQGRPPLHF
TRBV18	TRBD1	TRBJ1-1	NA	TGTGCCAGCTCACCACGGGGAAGGGGGCCTATGAACACTGAAGCTTTCTTT	CASSPRGRGPMNTEAFF